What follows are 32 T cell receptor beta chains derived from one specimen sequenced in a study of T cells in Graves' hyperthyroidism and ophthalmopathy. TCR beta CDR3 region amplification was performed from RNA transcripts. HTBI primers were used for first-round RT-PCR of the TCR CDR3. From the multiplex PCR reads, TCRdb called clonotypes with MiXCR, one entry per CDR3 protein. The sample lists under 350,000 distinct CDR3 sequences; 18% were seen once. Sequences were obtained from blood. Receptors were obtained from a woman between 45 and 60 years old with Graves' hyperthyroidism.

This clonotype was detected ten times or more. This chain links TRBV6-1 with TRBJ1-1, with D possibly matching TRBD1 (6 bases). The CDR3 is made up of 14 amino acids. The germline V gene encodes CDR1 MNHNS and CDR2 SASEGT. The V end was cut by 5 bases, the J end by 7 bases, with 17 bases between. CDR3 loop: CASSRRGGGNEAFF. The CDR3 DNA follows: TGTGCCAGCAGTAGAAGAGGGGGAGGCAATGAAGCTTTCTTT.

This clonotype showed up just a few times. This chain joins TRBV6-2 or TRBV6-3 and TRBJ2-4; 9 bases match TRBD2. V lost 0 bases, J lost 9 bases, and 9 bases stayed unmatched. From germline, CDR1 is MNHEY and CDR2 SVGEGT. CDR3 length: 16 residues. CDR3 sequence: CASSYSQGSGSPIQYF. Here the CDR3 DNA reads TGTGCCAGCAGTTACTCCCAGGGTAGCGGGAGTCCCATTCAGTACTTC.

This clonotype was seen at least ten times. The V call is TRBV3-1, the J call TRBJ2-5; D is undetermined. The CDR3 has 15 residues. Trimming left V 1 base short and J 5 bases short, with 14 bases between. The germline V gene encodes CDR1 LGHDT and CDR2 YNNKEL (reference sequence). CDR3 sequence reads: CASSQGAGWGETQYF. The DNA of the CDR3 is TGTGCCAGCAGCCAAGGGGCCGGCTGGGGTGAGACCCAGTACTTC.

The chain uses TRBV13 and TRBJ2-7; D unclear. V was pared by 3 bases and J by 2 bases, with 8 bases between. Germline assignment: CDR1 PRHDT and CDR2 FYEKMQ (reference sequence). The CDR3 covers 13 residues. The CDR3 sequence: CASSLSPAYEQYV. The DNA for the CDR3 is TGTGCCAGCAGCTTGTCTCCAGCCTACGAGCAGTACGTC.

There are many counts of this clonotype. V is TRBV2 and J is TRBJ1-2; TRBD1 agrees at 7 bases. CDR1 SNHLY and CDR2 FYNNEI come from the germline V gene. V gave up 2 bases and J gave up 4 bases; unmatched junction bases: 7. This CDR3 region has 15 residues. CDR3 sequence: CASSELSGGGYGYTF. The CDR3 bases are TGTGCCAGCAGTGAATTGTCAGGGGGAGGCTATGGCTACACCTTC.

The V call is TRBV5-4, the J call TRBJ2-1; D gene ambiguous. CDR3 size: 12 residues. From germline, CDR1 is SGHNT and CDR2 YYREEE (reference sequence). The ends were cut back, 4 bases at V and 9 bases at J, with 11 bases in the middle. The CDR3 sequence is CASSQDLSEQFF. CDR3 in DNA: TGTGCCAGCAGCCAAGACCTCAGTGAGCAGTTCTTC.

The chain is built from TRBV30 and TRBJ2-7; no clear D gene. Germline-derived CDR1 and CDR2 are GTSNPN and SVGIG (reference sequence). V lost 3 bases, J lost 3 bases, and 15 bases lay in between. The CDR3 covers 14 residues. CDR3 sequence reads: CAWRVKGRLYEQYF. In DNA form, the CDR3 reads TGTGCCTGGAGAGTTAAAGGCAGGCTCTACGAGCAGTACTTC.

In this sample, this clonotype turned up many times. The CDR3 protein is CASSQGQEGYQPQHF. The CDR3 DNA follows: TGTGCCAGCAGCCAAGGGCAGGAAGGGTATCAGCCCCAGCATTTT. V gene TRBV3-1 combines with J gene TRBJ1-5; D uncertain. The V and J ends lost 1 base and 5 bases respectively, with 12 bases between them. CDR1 and CDR2 from the germline V gene are LGHDT and YNNKEL (reference sequence). The CDR3 consists of 15 residues.

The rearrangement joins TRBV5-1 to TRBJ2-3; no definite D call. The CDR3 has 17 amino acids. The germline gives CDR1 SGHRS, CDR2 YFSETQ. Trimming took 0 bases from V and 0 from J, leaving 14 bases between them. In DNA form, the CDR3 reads TGCGCCAGCAGCTTGGAAGGCGTCCGCGCTAGCACAGATACGCAGTATTTT. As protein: CASSLEGVRASTDTQYF.

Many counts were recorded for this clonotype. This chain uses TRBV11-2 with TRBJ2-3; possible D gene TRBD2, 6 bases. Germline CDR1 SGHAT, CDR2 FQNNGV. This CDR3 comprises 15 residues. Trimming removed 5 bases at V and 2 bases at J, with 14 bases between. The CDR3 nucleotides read TGTGCCAGCAGCATAGGGACTTCGTCCACAGATACGCAGTATTTT. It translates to CASSIGTSSTDTQYF.

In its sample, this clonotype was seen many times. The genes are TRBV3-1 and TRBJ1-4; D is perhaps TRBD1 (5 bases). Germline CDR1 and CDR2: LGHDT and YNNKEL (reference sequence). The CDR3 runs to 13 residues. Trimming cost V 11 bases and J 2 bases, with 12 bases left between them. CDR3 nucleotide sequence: TGTGCCCCCAGGAGGGGCACTAATGAAAAACTGTTTTTT. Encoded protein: CAPRRGTNEKLFF.

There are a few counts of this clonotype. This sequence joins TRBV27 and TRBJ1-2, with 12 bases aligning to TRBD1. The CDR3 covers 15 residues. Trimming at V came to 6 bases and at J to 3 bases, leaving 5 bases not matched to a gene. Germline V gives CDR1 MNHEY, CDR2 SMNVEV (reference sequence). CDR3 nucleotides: TGTGCCAGCAGACCCGGGACAGGGGGCCACTATGGCTACACCTTC. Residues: CASRPGTGGHYGYTF.

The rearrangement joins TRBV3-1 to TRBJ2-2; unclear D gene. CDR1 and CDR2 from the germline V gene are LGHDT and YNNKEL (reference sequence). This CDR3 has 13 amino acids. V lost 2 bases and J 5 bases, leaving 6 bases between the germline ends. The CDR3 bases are TGTGCCAGCAGCCAAATGATTACCGGGGAGCTGTTTTTT. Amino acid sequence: CASSQMITGELFF.

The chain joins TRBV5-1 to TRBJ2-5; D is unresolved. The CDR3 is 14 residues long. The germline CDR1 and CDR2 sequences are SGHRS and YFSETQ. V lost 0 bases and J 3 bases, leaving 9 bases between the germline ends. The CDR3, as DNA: TGCGCCAGCAGCTTGGGGTCGGTCAAAGAGACCCAGTACTTC. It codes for CASSLGSVKETQYF.

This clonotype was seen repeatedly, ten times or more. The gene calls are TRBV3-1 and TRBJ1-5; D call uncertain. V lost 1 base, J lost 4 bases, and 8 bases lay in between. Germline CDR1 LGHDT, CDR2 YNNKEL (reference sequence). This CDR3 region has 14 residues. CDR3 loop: CASSQGTVNQPQHF. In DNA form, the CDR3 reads TGTGCCAGCAGCCAAGGGACGGTTAATCAGCCCCAGCATTTT.

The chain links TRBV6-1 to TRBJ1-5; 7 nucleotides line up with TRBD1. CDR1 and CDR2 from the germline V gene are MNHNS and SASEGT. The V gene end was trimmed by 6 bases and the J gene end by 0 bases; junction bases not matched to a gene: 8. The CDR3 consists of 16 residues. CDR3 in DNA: TGTGCCAGCAGCCTTACAGGGGCGTATAGCAATCAGCCCCAGCATTTT. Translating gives CASSLTGAYSNQPQHF.

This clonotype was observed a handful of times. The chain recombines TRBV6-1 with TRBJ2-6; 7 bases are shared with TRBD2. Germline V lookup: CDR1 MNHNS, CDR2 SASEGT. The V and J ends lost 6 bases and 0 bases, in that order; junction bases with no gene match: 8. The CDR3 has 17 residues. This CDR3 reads CASSPPGGTSGANVLTF. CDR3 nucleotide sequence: TGTGCCAGCAGCCCACCGGGAGGAACCTCTGGGGCCAACGTCCTGACTTTC.

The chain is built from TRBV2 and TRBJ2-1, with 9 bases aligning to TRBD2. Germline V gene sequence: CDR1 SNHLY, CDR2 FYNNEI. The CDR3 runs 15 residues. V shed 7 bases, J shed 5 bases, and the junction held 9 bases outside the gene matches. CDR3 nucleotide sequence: TGTGCCAGCAACCTTCTAGCGGGATCAAACAATGAGCAGTTCTTC. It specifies CASNLLAGSNNEQFF.

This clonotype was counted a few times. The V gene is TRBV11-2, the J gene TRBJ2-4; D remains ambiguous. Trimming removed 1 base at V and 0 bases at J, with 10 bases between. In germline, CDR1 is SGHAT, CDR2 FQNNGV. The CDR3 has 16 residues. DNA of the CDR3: TGTGCCAGCAGCTTAGGTGCCGCTCTAGCCAAAAACATTCAGTACTTC. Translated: CASSLGAALAKNIQYF. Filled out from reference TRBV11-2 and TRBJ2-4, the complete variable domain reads EAGVAQSPRYKIIEKRQSVAFWCNPISGHATLYWYQQILGQGPKLLIQFQNNGVVDDSQLPKDRFSAERLKGVDSTLKIQPAKLEDSAVYLCASSLGAALAKNIQYFGAGTRLSVL.

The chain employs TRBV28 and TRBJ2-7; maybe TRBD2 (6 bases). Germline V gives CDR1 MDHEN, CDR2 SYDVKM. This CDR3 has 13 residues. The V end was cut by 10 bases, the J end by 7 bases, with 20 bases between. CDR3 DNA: TGTGCCACCTGGGTCGGACGGGGGTTGGAGCAGTACTTC. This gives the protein CATWVGRGLEQYF.

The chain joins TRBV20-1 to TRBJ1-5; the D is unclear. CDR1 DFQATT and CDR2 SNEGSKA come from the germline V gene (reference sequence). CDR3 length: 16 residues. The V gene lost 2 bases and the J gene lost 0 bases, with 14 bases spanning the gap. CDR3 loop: CSARPEGGYSNQPQHF. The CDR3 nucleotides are TGCAGTGCTAGACCCGAGGGAGGGTATAGCAATCAGCCCCAGCATTTT.

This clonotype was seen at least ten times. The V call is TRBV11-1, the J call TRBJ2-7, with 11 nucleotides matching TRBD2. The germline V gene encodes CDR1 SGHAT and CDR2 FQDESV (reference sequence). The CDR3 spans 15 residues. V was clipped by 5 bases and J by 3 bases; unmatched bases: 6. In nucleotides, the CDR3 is TGTGCCAGCAGCGAGACTAGCGGGATATTCTACGAGCAGTACTTC. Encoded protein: CASSETSGIFYEQYF.

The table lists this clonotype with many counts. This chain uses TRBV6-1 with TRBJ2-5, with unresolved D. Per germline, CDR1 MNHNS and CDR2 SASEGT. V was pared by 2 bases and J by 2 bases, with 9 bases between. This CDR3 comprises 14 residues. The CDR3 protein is CASSESNGQETQYF. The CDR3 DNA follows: TGTGCCAGCAGTGAAAGCAATGGGCAAGAGACCCAGTACTTC.

CDR3 loop: CASSLPPGTGGGFYSNQPQHF. The CDR3 nucleotides are TGTGCCAGTAGCCTCCCCCCCGGGACAGGAGGCGGATTTTATAGCAATCAGCCCCAGCATTTT. The chain uses TRBV19 and TRBJ1-5, with 8 bases aligning to TRBD1. With V trimmed by 6 bases and J by 0 bases, 22 bases remained unmatched. Germline V CDR1 and CDR2: LNHDA, SQIVND (reference sequence). The CDR3 has 21 amino acids.

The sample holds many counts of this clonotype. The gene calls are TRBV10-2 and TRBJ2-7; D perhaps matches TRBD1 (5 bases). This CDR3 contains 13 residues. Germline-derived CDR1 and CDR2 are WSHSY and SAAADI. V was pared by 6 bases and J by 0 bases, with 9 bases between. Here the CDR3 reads CASSSGISYEQYF. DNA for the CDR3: TGCGCCAGCAGCTCAGGGATCTCCTACGAGCAGTACTTC.

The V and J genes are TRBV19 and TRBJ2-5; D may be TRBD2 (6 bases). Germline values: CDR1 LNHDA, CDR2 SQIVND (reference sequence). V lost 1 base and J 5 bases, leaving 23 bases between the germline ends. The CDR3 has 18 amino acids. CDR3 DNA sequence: TGTGCCAGTAGTATAGTCGCCACGGGAGTAGCGCTAGTGGAGACCCAGTACTTC. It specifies CASSIVATGVALVETQYF.

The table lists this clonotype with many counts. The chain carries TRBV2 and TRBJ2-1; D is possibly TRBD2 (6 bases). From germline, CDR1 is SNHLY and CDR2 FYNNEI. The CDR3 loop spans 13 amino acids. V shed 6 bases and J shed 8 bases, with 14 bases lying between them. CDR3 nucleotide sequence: TGTGCCAGCAGCGGGAGCGAGGGCGATGAGCAGTTCTTC. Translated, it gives CASSGSEGDEQFF.

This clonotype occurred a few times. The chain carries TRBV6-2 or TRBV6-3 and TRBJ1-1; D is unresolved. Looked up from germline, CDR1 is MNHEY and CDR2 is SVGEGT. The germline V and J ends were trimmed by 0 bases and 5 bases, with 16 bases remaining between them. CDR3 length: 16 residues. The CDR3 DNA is TGTGCCAGCAGTTACTCTGATAGCCGAGGAGAGACTGAAGCTTTCTTT. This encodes CASSYSDSRGETEAFF.

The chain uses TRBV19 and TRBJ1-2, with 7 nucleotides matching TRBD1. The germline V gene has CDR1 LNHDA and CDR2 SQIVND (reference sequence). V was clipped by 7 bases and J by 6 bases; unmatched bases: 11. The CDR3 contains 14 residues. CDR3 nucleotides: TGTGCCAGTACCATCTGGGGCAGGGGGAATGGCTACACCTTC. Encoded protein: CASTIWGRGNGYTF.

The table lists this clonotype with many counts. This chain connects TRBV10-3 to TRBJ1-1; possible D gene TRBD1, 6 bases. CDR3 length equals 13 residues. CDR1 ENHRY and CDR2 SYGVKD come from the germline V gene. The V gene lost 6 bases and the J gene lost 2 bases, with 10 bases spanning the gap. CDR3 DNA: TGTGCCATCAGCCGGACAGAAAACACTGAAGCTTTCTTT. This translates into CAISRTENTEAFF.

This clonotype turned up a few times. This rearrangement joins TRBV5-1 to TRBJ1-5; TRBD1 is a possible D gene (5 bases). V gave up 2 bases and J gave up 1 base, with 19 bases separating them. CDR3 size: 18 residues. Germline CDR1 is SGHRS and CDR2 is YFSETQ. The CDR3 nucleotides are TGCGCCAGCAGCTTTTCCGAGGGAGGGGAACAGAGCAATCAGCCCCAGCATTTT. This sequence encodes CASSFSEGGEQSNQPQHF.

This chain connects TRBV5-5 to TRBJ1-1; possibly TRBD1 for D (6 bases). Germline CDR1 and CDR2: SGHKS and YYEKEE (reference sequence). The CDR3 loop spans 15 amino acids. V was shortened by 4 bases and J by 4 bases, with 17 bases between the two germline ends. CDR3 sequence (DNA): TGTGCCAGCAGCGTAACAGGGTCGGGAGGCACTGAAGCTTTCTTT. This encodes CASSVTGSGGTEAFF.